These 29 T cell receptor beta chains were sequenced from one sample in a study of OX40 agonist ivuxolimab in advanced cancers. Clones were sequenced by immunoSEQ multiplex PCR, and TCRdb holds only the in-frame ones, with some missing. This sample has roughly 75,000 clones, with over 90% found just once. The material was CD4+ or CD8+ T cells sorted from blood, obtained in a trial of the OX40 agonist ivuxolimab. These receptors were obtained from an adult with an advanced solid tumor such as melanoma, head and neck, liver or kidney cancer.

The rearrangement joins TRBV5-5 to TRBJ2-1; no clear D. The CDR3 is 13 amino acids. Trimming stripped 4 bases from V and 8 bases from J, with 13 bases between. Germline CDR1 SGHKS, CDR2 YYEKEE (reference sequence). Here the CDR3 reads CASSPLGTYEQFF. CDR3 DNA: TGTGCCAGCAGCCCCCTGGGTACGTATGAGCAGTTCTTC. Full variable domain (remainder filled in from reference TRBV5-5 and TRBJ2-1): DAGVTQSPTHLIKTRGQQVTLRCSPISGHKSVSWYQQVLGQGPQFIFQYYEKEERGRGNFPDRFSARQFPNYSSELNVNALLLGDSALYLCASSPLGTYEQFFGPGTRLTVL.

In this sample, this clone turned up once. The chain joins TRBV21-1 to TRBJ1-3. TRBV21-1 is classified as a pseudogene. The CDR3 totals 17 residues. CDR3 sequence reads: CASSKEPDWSSGNTIYF. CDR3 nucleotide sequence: TGTGCCAGCAGCAAAGAGCCGGACTGGAGCTCTGGAAACACCATATATTTT.

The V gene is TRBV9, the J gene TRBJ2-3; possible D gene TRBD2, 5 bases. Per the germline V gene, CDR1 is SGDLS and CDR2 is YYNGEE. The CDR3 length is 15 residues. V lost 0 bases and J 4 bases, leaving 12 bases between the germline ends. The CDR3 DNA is TGTGCCAGCAGCGTAGCGGGAAGCAATGCAGATACGCAGTATTTT. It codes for CASSVAGSNADTQYF.

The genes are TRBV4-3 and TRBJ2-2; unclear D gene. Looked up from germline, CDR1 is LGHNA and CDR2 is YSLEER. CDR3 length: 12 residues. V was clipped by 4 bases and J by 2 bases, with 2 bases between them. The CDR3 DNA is TGCGCCAGCAGCCCAAACACCGGGGAGCTGTTTTTT. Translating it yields CASSPNTGELFF.

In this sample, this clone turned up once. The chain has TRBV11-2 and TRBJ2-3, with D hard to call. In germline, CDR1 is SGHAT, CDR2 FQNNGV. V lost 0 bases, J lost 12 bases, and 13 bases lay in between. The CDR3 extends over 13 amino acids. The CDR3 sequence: CASSLEVADTQYF. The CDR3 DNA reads TGTGCCAGCAGCTTAGAAGTCGCCGACACACAGTATTTT.

The CDR3 bases are TGTGCCAGCAGATTAGGACTAGCGGGCTCCTACGAGCAGTACTTC. Translated, it gives CASRLGLAGSYEQYF. This rearrangement joins TRBV6-1 to TRBJ2-7, with 11 bases identical to TRBD2. CDR3 size: 15 residues. Looked up from germline, CDR1 is MNHNS and CDR2 is SASEGT. Germline trimming cut 6 bases from V and 0 bases from J; bases unmatched to any gene: 4.

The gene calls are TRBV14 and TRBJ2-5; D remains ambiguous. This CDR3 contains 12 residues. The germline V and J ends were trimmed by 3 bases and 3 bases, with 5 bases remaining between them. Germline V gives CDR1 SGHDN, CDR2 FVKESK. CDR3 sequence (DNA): TGTGCCAGCAGCCAGTACGAAGAGACCCAGTACTTC. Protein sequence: CASSQYEETQYF.

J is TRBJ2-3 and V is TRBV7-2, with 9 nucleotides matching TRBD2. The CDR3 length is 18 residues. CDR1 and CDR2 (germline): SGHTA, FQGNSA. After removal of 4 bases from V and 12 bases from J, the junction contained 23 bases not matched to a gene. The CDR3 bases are TGTGCCAGCAGCTCGAGGGGGGGTAGCGGGAGTGACGGCCTGCCCCAGTATTTT. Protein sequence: CASSSRGGSGSDGLPQYF.

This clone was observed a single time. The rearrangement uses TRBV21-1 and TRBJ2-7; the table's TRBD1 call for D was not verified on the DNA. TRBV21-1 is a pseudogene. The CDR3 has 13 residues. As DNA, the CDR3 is TGTGCAGTGGAAGGGGGCGAACCCTACGAGCAGTACTTC. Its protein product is CAVEGGEPYEQYF.

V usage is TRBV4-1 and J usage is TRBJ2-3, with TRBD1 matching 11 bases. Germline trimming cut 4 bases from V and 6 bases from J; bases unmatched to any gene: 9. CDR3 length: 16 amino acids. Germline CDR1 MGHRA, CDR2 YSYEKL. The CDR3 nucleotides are TGCGCCAGCAGCCTTCGGGACAGGGGGTCATCGGATACGCAGTATTTT. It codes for CASSLRDRGSSDTQYF.

The CDR3 sequence is CASSLLPVRGTNEKLFF. DNA for the CDR3: TGTGCCAGCAGTTTACTTCCTGTAAGGGGTACTAATGAAAAACTGTTTTTT. The rearrangement uses TRBV27 and TRBJ1-4; D might be TRBD1 (5 bases). Trimming shortened V by 2 bases and J by 2 bases, and 15 bases separated the two germline ends. Germline CDR1 MNHEY, CDR2 SMNVEV (reference sequence). The length of the CDR3 is 17 residues.

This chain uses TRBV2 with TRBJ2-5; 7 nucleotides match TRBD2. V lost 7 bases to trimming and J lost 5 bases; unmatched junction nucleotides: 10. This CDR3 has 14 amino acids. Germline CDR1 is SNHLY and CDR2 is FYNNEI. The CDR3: CASNPAGDYETQYF. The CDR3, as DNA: TGTGCCAGCAATCCCGCCGGGGACTATGAGACCCAGTACTTC.

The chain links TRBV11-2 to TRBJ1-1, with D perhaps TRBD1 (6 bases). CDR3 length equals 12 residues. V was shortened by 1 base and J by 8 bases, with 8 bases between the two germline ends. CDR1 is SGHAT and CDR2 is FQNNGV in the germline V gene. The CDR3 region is CASSLGGQEAFF. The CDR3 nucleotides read TGTGCCAGCAGCTTAGGGGGGCAGGAAGCTTTCTTT.

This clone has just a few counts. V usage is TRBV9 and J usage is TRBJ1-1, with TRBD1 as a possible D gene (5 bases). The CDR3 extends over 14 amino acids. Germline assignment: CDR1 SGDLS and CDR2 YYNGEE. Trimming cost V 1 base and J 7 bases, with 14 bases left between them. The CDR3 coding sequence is TGTGCCAGCAGCGTAAAACACAGGACGAATGAAGCTTTCTTT. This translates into CASSVKHRTNEAFF.

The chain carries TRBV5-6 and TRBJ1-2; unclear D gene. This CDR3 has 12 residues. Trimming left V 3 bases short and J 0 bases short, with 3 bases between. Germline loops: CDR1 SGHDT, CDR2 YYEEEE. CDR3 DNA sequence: TGTGCCAGCAGCTCTTCTAACTATGGCTACACCTTC. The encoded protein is CASSSSNYGYTF.

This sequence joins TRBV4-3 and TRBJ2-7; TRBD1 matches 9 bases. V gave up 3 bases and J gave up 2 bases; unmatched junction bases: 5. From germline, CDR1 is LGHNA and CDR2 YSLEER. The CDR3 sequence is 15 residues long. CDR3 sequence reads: CASSQSRTGAYEQYF. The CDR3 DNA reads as TGCGCCAGCAGCCAGTCCAGGACAGGGGCCTACGAGCAGTACTTC.

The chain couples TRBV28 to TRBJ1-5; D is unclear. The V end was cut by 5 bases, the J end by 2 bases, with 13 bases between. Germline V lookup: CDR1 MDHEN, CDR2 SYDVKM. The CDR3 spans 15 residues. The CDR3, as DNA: TGTGCCAGCAGTCAAGAAAGAGGTCGCAATCAGCCCCAGCATTTT. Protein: CASSQERGRNQPQHF.

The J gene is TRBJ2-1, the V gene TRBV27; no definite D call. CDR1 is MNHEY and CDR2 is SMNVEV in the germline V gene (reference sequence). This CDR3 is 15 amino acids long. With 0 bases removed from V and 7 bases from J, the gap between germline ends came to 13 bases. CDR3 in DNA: TGTGCCAGCAGTTTATCAGCAGGCCCGAGGAATGAGCAGTTCTTC. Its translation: CASSLSAGPRNEQFF.

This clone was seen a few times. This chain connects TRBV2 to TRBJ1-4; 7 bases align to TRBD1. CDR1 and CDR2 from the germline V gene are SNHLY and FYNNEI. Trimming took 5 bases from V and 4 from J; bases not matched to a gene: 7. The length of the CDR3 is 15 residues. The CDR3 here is CASSSPDRSNEKLFF. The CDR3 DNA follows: TGTGCCAGCAGTTCCCCGGACAGGAGTAATGAAAAACTGTTTTTT.

CDR3 residues: CASSSYPDSFFNYGYTF. CDR3 sequence (DNA): TGTGCCAGCAGCTCCTACCCGGACAGTTTCTTTAACTATGGCTACACCTTC. The chain is built from TRBV11-2 and TRBJ1-2; D might be TRBD1 (6 bases). The CDR3 has 17 residues. Germline assignment: CDR1 SGHAT and CDR2 FQNNGV. The ends were cut back, 4 bases at V and 1 base at J, with 19 bases in the middle.

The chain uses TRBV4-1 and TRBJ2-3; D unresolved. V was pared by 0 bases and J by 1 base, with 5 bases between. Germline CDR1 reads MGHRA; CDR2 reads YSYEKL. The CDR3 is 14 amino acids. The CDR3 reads CASSQDLGTDTQYF. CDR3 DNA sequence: TGCGCCAGCAGCCAAGATCTCGGCACAGATACGCAGTATTTT.

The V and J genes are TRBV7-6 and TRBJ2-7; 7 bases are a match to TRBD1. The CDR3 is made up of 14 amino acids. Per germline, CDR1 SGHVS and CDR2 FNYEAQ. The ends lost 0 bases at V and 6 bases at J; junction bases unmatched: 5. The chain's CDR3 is CASSLAGGSGEQYF. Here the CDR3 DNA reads TGTGCCAGCAGCTTAGCAGGGGGCTCGGGCGAGCAGTACTTC.

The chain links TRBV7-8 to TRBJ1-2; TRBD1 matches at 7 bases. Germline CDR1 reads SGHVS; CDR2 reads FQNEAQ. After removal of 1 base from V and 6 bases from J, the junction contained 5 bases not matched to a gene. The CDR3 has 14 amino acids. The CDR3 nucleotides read TGTGCCAGCAGCTTAGGTTTAGGGGGCGATGGCTACACCTTC. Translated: CASSLGLGGDGYTF.

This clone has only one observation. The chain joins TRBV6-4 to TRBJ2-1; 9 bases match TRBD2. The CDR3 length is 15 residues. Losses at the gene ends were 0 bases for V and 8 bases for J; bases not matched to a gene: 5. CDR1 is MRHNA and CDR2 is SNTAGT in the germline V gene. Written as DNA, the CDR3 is TGTGCCAGCAGTGACTCGGCGGGAGGGATCGATGAGCAGTTCTTC. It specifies CASSDSAGGIDEQFF.

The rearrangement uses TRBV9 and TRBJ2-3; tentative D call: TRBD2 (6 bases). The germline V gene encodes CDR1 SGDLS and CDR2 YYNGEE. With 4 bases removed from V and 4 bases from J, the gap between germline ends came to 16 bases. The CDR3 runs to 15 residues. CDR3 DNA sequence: TGTGCCAGCAGCCTATGGGCGGGGTGGGCAGATACGCAGTATTTT. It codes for CASSLWAGWADTQYF.

DNA of the CDR3: TGCGCCACCAGGAGCGGGGCCGAGAACACTGAAGCTTTCTTT. Amino acids: CATRSGAENTEAFF. The rearrangement links TRBV4-1 to TRBJ1-1; tentative D call: TRBD1 (5 bases). Trimming removed 10 bases from V and 1 base from J, with 16 bases in between. Germline CDR1 reads MGHRA; CDR2 reads YSYEKL. The CDR3 runs 14 residues.

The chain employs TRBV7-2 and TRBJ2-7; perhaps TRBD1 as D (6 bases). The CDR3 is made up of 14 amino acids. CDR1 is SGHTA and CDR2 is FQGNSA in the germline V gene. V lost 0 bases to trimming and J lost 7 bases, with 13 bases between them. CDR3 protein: CASSLAGQGWEQYF. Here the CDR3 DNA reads TGTGCCAGCAGCTTAGCAGGGCAGGGGTGGGAGCAGTACTTC.

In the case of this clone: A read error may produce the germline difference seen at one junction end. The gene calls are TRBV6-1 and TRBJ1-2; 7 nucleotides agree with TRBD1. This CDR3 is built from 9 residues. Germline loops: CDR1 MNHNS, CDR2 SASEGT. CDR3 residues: CASRTGAPF. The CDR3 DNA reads TGTGCCAGCAGAACAGGGGCTCCATTC.

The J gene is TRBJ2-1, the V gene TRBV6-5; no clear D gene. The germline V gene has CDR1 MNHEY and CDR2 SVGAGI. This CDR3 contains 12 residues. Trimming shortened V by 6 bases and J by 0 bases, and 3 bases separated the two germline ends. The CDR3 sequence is CASRDSYNEQFF. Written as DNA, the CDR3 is TGTGCCAGCAGGGACTCCTACAATGAGCAGTTCTTC.